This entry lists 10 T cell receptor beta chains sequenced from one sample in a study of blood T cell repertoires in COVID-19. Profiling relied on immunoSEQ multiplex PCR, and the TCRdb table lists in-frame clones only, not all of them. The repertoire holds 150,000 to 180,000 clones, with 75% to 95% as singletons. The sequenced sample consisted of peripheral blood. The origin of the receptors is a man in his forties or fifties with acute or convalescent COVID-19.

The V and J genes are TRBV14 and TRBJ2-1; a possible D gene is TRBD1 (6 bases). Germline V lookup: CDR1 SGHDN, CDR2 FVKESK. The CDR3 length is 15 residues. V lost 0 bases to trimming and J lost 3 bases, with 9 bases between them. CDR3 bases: TGTGCCAGCAGCCAAGAGGGGGCGGGCTACAATGAGCAGTTCTTC. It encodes CASSQEGAGYNEQFF.

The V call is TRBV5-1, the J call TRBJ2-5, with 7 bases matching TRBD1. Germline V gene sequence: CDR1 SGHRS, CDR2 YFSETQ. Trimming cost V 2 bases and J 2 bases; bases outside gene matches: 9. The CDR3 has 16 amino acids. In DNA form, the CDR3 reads TGCGCCAGCAGCTTCTCCGGGACAGAGCTTCAAGAGACCCAGTACTTC. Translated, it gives CASSFSGTELQETQYF.

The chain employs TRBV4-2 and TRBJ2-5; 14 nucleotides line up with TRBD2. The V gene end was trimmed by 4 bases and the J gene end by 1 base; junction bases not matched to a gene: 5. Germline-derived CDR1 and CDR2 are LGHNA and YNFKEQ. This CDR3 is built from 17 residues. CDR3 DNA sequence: TGTGCCAGCAGCCGACTAGCGGGAGGGTCGTCCCAAGAGACCCAGTACTTC. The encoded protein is CASSRLAGGSSQETQYF.

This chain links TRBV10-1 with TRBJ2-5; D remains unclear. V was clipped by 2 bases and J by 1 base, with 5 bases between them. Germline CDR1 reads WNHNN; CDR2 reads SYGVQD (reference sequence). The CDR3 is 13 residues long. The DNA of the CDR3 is TGCGCCAGCAGTGAGACAGTCCAAGAGACCCAGTACTTC. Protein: CASSETVQETQYF.

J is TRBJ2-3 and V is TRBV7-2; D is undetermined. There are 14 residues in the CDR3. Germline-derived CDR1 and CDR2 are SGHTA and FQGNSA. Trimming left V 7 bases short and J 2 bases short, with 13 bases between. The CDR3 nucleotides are TGTGCCAGCACCCTGGGCAGAATCACAGATACGCAGTATTTT. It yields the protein CASTLGRITDTQYF.

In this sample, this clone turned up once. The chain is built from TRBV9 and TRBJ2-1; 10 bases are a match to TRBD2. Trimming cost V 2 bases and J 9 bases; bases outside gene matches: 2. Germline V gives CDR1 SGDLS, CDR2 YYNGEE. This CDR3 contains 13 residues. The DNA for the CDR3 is TGTGCCAGCAGCGTTGTAGCGGGGGGTGAGCAGTTCTTC. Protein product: CASSVVAGGEQFF.

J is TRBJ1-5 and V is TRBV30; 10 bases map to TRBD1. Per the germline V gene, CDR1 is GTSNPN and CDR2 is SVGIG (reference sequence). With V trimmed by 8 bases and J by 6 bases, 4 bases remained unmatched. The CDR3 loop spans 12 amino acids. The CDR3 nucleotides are TGTGCCAGTGGACAGGGGGGTCAGCCCCAGCATTTT. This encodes CASGQGGQPQHF.

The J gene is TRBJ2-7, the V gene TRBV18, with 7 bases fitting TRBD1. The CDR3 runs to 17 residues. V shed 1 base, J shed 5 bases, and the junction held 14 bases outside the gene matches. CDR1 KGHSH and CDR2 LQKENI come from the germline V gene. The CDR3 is CASSPRFDARQGNEQYF. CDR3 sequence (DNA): TGTGCCAGCTCACCACGGTTTGACGCGAGACAGGGCAACGAGCAGTACTTC.

The CDR3 bases are TGTGCCTGGACGTATAGCGCCTTACCACCTTCCTACAATGAGCAGTTCTTC. This sequence encodes CAWTYSALPPSYNEQFF. V usage is TRBV30 and J usage is TRBJ2-1; the D gene is possibly TRBD2 (5 bases). The germline V gene has CDR1 GTSNPN and CDR2 SVGIG (reference sequence). The CDR3 runs 17 residues. V shed 4 bases and J shed 1 base, with 20 bases lying between them.

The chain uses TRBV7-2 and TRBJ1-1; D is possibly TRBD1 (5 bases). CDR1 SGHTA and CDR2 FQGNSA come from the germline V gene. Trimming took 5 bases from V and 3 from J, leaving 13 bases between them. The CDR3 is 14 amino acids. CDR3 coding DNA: TGTGCCAGCAGCACGCGTGGGGGGGACACTGAAGCTTTCTTT. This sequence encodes CASSTRGGDTEAFF.